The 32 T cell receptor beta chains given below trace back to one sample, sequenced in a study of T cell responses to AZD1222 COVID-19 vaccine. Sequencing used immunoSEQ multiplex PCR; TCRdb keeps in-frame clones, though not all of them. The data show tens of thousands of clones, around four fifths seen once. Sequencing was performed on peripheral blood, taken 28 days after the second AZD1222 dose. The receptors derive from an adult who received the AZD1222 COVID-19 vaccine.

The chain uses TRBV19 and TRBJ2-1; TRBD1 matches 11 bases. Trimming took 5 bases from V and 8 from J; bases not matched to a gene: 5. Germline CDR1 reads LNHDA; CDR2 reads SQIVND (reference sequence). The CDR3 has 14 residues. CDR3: CASSGQGAGYEQFF. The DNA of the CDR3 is TGTGCCAGTAGTGGACAGGGGGCTGGGTATGAGCAGTTCTTC. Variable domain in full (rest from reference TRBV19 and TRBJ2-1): DGGITQSPKYLFRKEGQNVTLSCEQNLNHDAMYWYRQDPGQGLRLIYYSQIVNDFQKGDIAEGYSVSREKKESFPLTVTSAQKNPTAFYLCASSGQGAGYEQFFGPGTRLTVL.

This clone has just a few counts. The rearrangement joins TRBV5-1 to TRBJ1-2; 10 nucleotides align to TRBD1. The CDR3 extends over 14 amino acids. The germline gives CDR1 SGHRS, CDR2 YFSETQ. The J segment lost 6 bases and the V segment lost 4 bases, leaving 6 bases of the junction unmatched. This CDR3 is CASSPGGTGDGYTF. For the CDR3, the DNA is TGCGCCAGCAGCCCGGGAGGGACAGGGGATGGCTACACCTTC.

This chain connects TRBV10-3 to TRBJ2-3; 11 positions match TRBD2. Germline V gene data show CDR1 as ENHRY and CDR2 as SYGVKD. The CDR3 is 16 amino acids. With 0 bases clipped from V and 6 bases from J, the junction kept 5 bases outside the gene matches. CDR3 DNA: TGTGCCATCAGTGAGTCAACTAGCGGGGGAATGGATACGCAGTATTTT. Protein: CAISESTSGGMDTQYF.

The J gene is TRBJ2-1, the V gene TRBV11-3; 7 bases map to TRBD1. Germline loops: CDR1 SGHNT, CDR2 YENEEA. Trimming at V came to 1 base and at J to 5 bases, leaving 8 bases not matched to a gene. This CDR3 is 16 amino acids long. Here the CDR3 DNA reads TGTGCCAGCAGCTTAGGGTCACAGGGGTTCGACAATGAGCAGTTCTTC. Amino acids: CASSLGSQGFDNEQFF.

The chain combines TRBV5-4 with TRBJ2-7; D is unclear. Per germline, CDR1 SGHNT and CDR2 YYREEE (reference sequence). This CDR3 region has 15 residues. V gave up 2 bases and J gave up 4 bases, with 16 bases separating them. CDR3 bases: TGTGCCAGCAGCTTCCGTGGCCCCCAAGCTTACGAGCAGTACTTC. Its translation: CASSFRGPQAYEQYF.

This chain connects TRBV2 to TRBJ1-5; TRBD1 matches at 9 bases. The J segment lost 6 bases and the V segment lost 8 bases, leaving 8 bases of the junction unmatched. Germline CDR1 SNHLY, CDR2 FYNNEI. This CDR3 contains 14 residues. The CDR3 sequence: CASGGQGMAQPQHF. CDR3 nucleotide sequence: TGTGCCAGCGGCGGACAGGGGATGGCTCAGCCCCAGCATTTT. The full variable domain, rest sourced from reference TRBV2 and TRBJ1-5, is EPEVTQTPSHQVTQMGQEVILRCVPISNHLYFYWYRQILGQKVEFLVSFYNNEISEKSEIFDDQFSVERPDGSNFTLKIRSTKLEDSAMYFCASGGQGMAQPQHFGDGTRLSIL.

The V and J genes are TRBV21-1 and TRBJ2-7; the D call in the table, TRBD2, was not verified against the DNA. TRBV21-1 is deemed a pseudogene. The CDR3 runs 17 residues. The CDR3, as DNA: TGTGCCAGCAGCAAAGCCTGCAGGACTAGCGGGGACTACGAGCAGTACTTC. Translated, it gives CASSKACRTSGDYEQYF.

CDR3 nucleotides: TGTGCCAGCAGGGCACGGGAAGGCCTTCTGAACACTGAAGCTTTCTTT. It encodes CASRAREGLLNTEAFF. The rearrangement joins TRBV25-1 to TRBJ1-1; no firm D call. Germline CDR1 and CDR2: MGHDK and SYGVNS. Trimming left V 6 bases short and J 0 bases short, with 17 bases between. The CDR3 has 16 residues.

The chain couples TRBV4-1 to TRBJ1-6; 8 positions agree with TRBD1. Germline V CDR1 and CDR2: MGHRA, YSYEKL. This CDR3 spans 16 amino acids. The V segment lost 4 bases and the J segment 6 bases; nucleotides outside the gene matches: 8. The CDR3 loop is CASSLRTGQGNSPLHF. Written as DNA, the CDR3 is TGCGCCAGCAGCCTCCGGACAGGGCAAGGTAATTCACCCCTCCACTTT.

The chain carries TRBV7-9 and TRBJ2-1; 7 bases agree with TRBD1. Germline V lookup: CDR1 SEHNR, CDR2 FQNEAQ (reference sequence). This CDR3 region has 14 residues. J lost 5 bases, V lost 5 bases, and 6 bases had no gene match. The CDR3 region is CASSSDRANNEQFF. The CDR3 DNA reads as TGTGCCAGCAGCAGTGACAGGGCTAACAATGAGCAGTTCTTC. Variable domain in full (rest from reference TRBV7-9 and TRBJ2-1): DTGVSQNPRHKITKRGQNVTFRCDPISEHNRLYWYRQTLGQGPEFLTYFQNEAQLEKSRLLSDRFSAERPKGSFSTLEIQRTEQGDSAMYLCASSSDRANNEQFFGPGTRLTVL.

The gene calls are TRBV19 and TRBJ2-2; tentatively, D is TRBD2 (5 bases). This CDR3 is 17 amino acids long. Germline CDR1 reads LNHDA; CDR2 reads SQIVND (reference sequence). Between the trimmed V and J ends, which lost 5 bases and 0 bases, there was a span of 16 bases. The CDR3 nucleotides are TGTGCCAGTAGTCCGCCGTTTTTGGGAGCGAACACCGGGGAGCTGTTTTTT. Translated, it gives CASSPPFLGANTGELFF.

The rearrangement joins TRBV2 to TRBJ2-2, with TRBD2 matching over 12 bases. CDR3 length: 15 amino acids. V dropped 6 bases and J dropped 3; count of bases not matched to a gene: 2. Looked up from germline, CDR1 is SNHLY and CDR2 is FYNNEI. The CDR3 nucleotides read TGTGCCAGCAGGCGGACTAGCGGGGACACCGGGGAGCTGTTTTTT. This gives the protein CASRRTSGDTGELFF.

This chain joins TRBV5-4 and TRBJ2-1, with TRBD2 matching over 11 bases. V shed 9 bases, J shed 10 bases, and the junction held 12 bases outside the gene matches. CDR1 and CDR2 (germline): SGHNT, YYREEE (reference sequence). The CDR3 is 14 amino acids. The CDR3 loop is CATYIAGGHREQFF. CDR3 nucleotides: TGTGCCACCTATATAGCGGGGGGGCATCGGGAGCAGTTCTTC.

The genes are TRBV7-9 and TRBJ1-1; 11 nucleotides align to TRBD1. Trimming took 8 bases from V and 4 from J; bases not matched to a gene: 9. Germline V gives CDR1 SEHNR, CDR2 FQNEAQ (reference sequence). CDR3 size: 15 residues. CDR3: CASLNRDRGGTEAFF. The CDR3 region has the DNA TGTGCCAGCCTGAACCGGGACAGGGGGGGCACTGAAGCTTTCTTT.

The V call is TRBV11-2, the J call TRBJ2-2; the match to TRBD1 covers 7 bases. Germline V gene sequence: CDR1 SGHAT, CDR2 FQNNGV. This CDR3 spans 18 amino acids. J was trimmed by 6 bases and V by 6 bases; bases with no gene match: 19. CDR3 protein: CASSPPGQSLLDPGELFF. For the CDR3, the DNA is TGTGCCAGCAGTCCACCGGGACAGAGCCTCCTGGATCCCGGGGAGCTGTTTTTT.

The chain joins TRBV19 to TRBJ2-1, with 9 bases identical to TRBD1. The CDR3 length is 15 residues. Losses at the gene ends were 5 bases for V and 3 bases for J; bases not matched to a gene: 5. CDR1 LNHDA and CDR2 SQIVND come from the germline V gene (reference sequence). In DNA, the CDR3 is TGTGCCAGTAGTTCTTGGACAGGGGACTACAATGAGCAGTTCTTC. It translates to CASSSWTGDYNEQFF. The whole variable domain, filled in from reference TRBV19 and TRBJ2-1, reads DGGITQSPKYLFRKEGQNVTLSCEQNLNHDAMYWYRQDPGQGLRLIYYSQIVNDFQKGDIAEGYSVSREKKESFPLTVTSAQKNPTAFYLCASSSWTGDYNEQFFGPGTRLTVL.

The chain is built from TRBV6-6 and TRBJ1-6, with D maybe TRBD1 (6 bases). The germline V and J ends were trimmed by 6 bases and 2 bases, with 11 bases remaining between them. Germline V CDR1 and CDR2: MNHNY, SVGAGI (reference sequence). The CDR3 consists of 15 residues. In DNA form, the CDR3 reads TGTGCCAGCAGGGGCAGGGGCGCCTATAATTCACCCCTCCACTTT. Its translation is CASRGRGAYNSPLHF.

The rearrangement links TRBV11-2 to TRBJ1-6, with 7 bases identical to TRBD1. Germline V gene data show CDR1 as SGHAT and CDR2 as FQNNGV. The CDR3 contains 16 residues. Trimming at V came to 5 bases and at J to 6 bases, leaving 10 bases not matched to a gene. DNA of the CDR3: TGTGCCAGCAGCCCCCGGACAGGACCTACTAATTCACCCCTCCACTTT. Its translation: CASSPRTGPTNSPLHF. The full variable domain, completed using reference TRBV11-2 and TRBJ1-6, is EAGVAQSPRYKIIEKRQSVAFWCNPISGHATLYWYQQILGQGPKLLIQFQNNGVVDDSQLPKDRFSAERLKGVDSTLKIQPAKLEDSAVYLCASSPRTGPTNSPLHFGNGTRLTVT.

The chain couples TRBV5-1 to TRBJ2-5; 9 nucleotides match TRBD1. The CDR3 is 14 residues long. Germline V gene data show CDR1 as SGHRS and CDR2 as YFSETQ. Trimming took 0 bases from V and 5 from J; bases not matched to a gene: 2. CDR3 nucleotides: TGCGCCAGCAGCTTGGCCGGACAGGGGGAGACCCAGTACTTC. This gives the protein CASSLAGQGETQYF.

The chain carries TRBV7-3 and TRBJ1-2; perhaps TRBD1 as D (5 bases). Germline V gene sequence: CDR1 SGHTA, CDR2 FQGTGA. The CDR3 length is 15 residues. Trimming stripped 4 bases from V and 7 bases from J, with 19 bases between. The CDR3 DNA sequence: TGTGCCAGCAGCTGGGCAAAGGGACCCGGGTGTGGCTACACCTTC. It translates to CASSWAKGPGCGYTF.

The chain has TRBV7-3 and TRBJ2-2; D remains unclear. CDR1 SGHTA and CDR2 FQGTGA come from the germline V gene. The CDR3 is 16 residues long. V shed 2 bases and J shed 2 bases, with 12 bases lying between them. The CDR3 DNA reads TGTGCCAGCAGCTTAGTGGCTTCTTTCAACACCGGGGAGCTGTTTTTT. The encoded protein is CASSLVASFNTGELFF. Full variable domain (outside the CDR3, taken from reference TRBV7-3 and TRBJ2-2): GAGVSQTPSNKVTEKGKYVELRCDPISGHTALYWYRQSLGQGPEFLIYFQGTGAADDSGLPNDRFFAVRPEGSVSTLKIQRTERGDSAVYLCASSLVASFNTGELFFGEGSRLTVL.

CDR3 nucleotides: TGTGCCAGCAGCCCGGGGGGCGGCAATTCACCCCTCCACTTT. This gives the protein CASSPGGGNSPLHF. The chain is built from TRBV11-3 and TRBJ1-6, with D possibly being TRBD1 (6 bases). V was clipped by 5 bases and J by 7 bases, with 12 bases between them. Germline V CDR1 and CDR2: SGHNT, YENEEA. The CDR3 is 14 residues long.

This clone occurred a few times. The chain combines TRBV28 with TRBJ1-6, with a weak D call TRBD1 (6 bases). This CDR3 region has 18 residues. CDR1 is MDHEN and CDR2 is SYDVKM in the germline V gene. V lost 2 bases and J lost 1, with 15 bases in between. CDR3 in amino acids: CASSLSQGIGSYNSPLHF. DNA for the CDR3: TGTGCCAGCAGTTTAAGCCAGGGGATCGGGTCCTATAATTCACCCCTCCACTTT. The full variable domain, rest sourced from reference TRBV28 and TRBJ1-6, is DVKVTQSSRYLVKRTGEKVFLECVQDMDHENMFWYRQDPGLGLRLIYFSYDVKMKEKGDIPEGYSVSREKKERFSLILESASTNQTSMYLCASSLSQGIGSYNSPLHFGNGTRLTVT.

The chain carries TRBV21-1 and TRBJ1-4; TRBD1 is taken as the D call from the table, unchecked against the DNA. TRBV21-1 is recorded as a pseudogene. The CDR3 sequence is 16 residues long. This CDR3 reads CASSMGPWSLNEKLFF. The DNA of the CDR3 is TGTGCCAGCAGCATGGGGCCATGGTCCCTGAATGAAAAACTGTTTTTT.

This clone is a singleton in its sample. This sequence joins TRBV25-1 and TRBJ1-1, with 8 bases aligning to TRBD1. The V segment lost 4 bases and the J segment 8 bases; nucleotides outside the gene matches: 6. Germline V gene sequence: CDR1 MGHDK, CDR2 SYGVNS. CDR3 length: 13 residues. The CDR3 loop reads CASSGRGQGEAFF. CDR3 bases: TGTGCCAGCAGTGGCCGAGGACAGGGAGAAGCTTTCTTT.

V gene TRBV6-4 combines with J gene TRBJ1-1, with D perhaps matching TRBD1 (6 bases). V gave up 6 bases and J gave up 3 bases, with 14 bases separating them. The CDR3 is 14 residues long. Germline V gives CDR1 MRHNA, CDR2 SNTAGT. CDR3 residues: CASRAQGWDTEAFF. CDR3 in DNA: TGTGCCAGCAGAGCACAGGGTTGGGACACTGAAGCTTTCTTT.

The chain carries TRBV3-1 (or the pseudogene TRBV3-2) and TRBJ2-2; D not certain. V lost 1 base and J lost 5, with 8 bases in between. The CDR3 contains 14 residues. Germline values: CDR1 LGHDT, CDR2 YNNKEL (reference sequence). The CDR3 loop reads CASSQGGWTGELFF. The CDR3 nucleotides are TGTGCCAGCAGCCAAGGAGGATGGACCGGGGAGCTGTTTTTT.

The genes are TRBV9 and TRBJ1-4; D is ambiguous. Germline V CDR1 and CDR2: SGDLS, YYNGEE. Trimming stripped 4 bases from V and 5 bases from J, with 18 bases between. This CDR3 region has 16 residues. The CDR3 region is CASSPHGRAPNEKLFF. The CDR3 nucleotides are TGTGCCAGCAGCCCTCATGGGAGAGCACCCAATGAAAAACTGTTTTTT.

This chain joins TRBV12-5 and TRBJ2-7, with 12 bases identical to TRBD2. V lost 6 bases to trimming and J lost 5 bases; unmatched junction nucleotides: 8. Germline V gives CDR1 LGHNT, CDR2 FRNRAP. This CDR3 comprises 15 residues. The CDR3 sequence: CASGPGLAGTNEQYF. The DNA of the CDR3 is TGTGCTAGTGGACCAGGACTAGCGGGGACTAACGAGCAGTACTTC. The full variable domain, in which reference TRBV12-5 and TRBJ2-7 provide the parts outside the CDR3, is DARVTQTPRHKVTEMGQEVTMRCQPILGHNTVFWYRQTMMQGLELLAYFRNRAPLDDSGMPKDRFSAEMPDATLATLKIQPSEPRDSAVYFCASGPGLAGTNEQYFGPGTRLTVT.

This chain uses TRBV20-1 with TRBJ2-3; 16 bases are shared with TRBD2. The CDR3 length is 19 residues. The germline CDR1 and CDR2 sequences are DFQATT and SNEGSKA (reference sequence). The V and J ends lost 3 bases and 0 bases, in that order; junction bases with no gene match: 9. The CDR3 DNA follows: TGCAGTGCTAGTTCCGGGACTAGCGGGGGGGGATTCAGCACAGATACGCAGTATTTT. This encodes CSASSGTSGGGFSTDTQYF.

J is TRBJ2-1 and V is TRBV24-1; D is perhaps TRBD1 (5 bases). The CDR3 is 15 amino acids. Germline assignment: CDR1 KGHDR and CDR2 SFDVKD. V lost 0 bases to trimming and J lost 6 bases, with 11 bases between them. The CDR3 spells CATSDLRGPSNEQFF. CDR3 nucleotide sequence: TGTGCCACCAGTGATTTGAGGGGCCCAAGCAATGAGCAGTTCTTC.

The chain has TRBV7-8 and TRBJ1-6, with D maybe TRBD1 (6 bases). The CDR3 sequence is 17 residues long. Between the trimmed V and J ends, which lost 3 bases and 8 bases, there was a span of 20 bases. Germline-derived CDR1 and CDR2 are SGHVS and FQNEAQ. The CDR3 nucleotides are TGTGCCAGCAGCTTGAATGGGACACCTCTCAATCATTCACCCCTCCACTTT. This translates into CASSLNGTPLNHSPLHF.